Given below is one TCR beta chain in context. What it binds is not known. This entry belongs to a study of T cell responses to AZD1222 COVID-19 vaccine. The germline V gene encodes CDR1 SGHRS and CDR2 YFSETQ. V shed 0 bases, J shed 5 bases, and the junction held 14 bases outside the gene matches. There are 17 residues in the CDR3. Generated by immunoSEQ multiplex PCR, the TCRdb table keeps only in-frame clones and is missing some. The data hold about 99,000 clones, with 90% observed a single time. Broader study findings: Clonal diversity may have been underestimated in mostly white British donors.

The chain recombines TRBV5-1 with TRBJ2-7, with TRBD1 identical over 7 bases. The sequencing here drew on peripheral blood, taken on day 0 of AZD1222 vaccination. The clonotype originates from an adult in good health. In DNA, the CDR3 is TGCGCCAGCAGCTTGGCCTTCTTTGACAGGGAAGTCGACGAGCAGTACTTC. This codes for CASSLAFFDREVDEQYF. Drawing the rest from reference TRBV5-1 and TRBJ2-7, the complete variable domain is KAGVTQTPRYLIKTRGQQVTLSCSPISGHRSVSWYQQTPGQGLQFLFEYFSETQRNKGNFPGRFSGRQFSNSRSEMNVSTLELGDSALYLCASSLAFFDREVDEQYFGPGTRLTVT.